This entry lists 27 T cell receptor beta chains sequenced from one sample in a study of T cells in tuberculosis. Assay used: immunoSEQ multiplex PCR; TCRdb lists only in-frame clones, some missing. The sample shows 6,500 to 8,000 clones, approximately 95% of them seen only once. Sequencing was done on a sample of PBMCs. The receptors derive from an adult with tuberculosis.

The DNA for the CDR3 is TGCGCCAGCTGGGACCCGGGAGACGAGCAGTACTTC. This translates into CASWDPGDEQYF. The V and J genes are TRBV5-1 and TRBJ2-7; D possibly corresponds to TRBD2 (6 bases). The CDR3 consists of 12 residues. Germline CDR1 reads SGHRS; CDR2 reads YFSETQ. V was shortened by 7 bases and J by 5 bases, with 13 bases between the two germline ends. Based on the CDR3 plus reference TRBV5-1 and TRBJ2-7, the full variable domain is KAGVTQTPRYLIKTRGQQVTLSCSPISGHRSVSWYQQTPGQGLQFLFEYFSETQRNKGNFPGRFSGRQFSNSRSEMNVSTLELGDSALYLCASWDPGDEQYFGPGTRLTVT.

This chain joins TRBV28 and TRBJ1-2; possibly TRBD1 for D (5 bases). The V end lost 6 bases, the J end lost 7 bases, and 15 bases lay between the germline ends. The CDR3 spans 13 residues. Germline lookup yields CDR1 MDHEN and CDR2 SYDVKM. The CDR3 spells CASRGGGESGYTF. CDR3 bases: TGTGCCAGCAGGGGTGGGGGGGAAAGTGGCTACACCTTC.

A single count supports this clone. J is TRBJ2-1 and V is TRBV18; 11 bases are a match to TRBD2. The CDR3 is 17 amino acids. The V gene's germline CDR1 is KGHSH and CDR2 LQKENI. V gave up 0 bases and J gave up 7 bases; unmatched junction bases: 8. CDR3 DNA sequence: TGTGCCAGCTCACCACCTCTCCGACTAGCGGGAAGTAATGAGCAGTTCTTC. This sequence encodes CASSPPLRLAGSNEQFF.

The chain is built from TRBV7-9 and TRBJ2-1, with D perhaps matching TRBD1 (5 bases). Germline V gene sequence: CDR1 SEHNR, CDR2 FQNEAQ (reference sequence). The V and J ends lost 2 bases and 4 bases respectively, with 15 bases between them. There are 16 residues in the CDR3. CDR3 in amino acids: CASSLTTDRGYNEQFF. CDR3 sequence (DNA): TGTGCCAGCAGCTTAACTACCGATAGGGGATACAATGAGCAGTTCTTC.

V gene TRBV19 combines with J gene TRBJ1-4; 8 bases are a match to TRBD1. The CDR3 has 15 amino acids. Germline CDR1 is LNHDA and CDR2 is SQIVND (reference sequence). V lost 4 bases, J lost 3 bases, and 4 bases stayed unmatched. The CDR3 nucleotides read TGTGCCAGTAGTACCAGGGGGCCTGCTAATGAAAAACTGTTTTTT. It is translated as CASSTRGPANEKLFF.

The V and J genes are TRBV4-2 and TRBJ2-2; 13 bases line up with TRBD2. Germline CDR1 and CDR2: LGHNA and YNFKEQ. The CDR3 totals 18 residues. Trimming cost V 0 bases and J 3 bases; bases outside gene matches: 4. CDR3 sequence reads: CASSQDLLAGGYTGELFF. The CDR3 DNA follows: TGTGCCAGCAGCCAAGACCTACTAGCGGGGGGGTACACCGGGGAGCTGTTTTTT.

The chain recombines TRBV6-5 with TRBJ2-1, with 9 bases identical to TRBD2. CDR3 length: 15 amino acids. The V segment lost 6 bases and the J segment 3 bases; nucleotides outside the gene matches: 6. Germline lookup yields CDR1 MNHEY and CDR2 SVGAGI. CDR3 in DNA: TGTGCCAGCAGGGATAATAGCGGGGGCTACAATGAGCAGTTCTTC. Its protein is CASRDNSGGYNEQFF.

The chain recombines TRBV9 with TRBJ2-2; perhaps TRBD1 as D (6 bases). There are 16 residues in the CDR3. V was shortened by 1 base and J by 0 bases, with 10 bases between the two germline ends. Germline values: CDR1 SGDLS, CDR2 YYNGEE. The CDR3 bases are TGTGCCAGCAGCGTAAGGGGACAACCGAACACCGGGGAGCTGTTTTTT. Protein sequence: CASSVRGQPNTGELFF.

The chain recombines TRBV5-6 with TRBJ2-5; D gene uncertain. V lost 3 bases and J lost 5, with 5 bases in between. The CDR3 runs to 11 residues. Germline-derived CDR1 and CDR2 are SGHDT and YYEEEE. CDR3 region: CASSSAETQYF. CDR3 in DNA: TGTGCCAGCAGCTCAGCGGAGACCCAGTACTTC.

The rearrangement joins TRBV5-1 to TRBJ1-1; 7 bases are a match to TRBD1. CDR1 and CDR2 (germline): SGHRS, YFSETQ. The V and J ends lost 5 bases and 4 bases, in that order; junction bases with no gene match: 8. This CDR3 has 14 residues. The CDR3 loop is CASSPDRWGTEAFF. DNA of the CDR3: TGCGCCAGCAGTCCGGACAGGTGGGGCACTGAAGCTTTCTTT.

This sequence joins TRBV27 and TRBJ1-5; D is unclear. The CDR3 loop spans 15 amino acids. Deletions cut 3 bases from V and 2 bases from J, with 11 bases between. Germline-derived CDR1 and CDR2 are MNHEY and SMNVEV (reference sequence). CDR3 nucleotides: TGTGCCAGCAGTTTTAAAGGGAGGGGCAATCAGCCCCAGCATTTT. Translating gives CASSFKGRGNQPQHF.

In this sample, this clone turned up a few times. The rearrangement joins TRBV10-3 to TRBJ2-7; D may be TRBD2 (5 bases). The V gene's germline CDR1 is ENHRY and CDR2 SYGVKD. CDR3 length: 11 residues. The CDR3 protein is CASGNRYEQYF. The CDR3 nucleotides read TGTGCGAGCGGTAACCGCTACGAGCAGTACTTC.

J is TRBJ2-7 and V is TRBV7-2; tentative D call: TRBD2 (6 bases). This CDR3 has 15 residues. Per the germline V gene, CDR1 is SGHTA and CDR2 is FQGNSA. The V and J ends lost 5 bases and 2 bases respectively, with 16 bases between them. The DNA of the CDR3 is TGTGCCAGCAGCCCCCTATCGGGGGTTCCCTACGAGCAGTACTTC. Translating gives CASSPLSGVPYEQYF.

The rearrangement joins TRBV11-2 to TRBJ2-2; D not certain. The ends were cut back, 8 bases at V and 1 base at J, with 11 bases in the middle. Germline values: CDR1 SGHAT, CDR2 FQNNGV. This CDR3 is built from 14 residues. This CDR3 is CASLFNGNTGELFF. The CDR3 bases are TGTGCCAGCCTATTCAACGGGAACACCGGGGAGCTGTTTTTT.

The chain couples TRBV25-1 to TRBJ1-2; no definite D call. Per germline, CDR1 MGHDK and CDR2 SYGVNS. This CDR3 region has 13 residues. Trimming shortened V by 4 bases and J by 8 bases, and 14 bases separated the two germline ends. The CDR3 DNA reads as TGTGCCAGCAGTGGTTCCCCTAAGCGGGGCTACACCTTC. Its protein product is CASSGSPKRGYTF.

The V and J genes are TRBV5-1 and TRBJ2-5, with 10 bases lining up with TRBD2. The CDR3 loop spans 13 amino acids. CDR1 and CDR2 (germline): SGHRS, YFSETQ. Losses at the gene ends were 7 bases for V and 7 bases for J; bases not matched to a gene: 7. The CDR3 bases are TGCGCCAGCGGGCCTAGCGGGGGTGGGACCCAGTACTTC. It codes for CASGPSGGGTQYF.

This clone was seen once. The gene calls are TRBV2 and TRBJ2-7; D is perhaps TRBD2 (5 bases). There are 13 residues in the CDR3. V shed 3 bases and J shed 5 bases, with 11 bases lying between them. Looked up from germline, CDR1 is SNHLY and CDR2 is FYNNEI. The CDR3 DNA reads as TGTGCCAGCAGTGACAGACTATGGCACGAGCAGTACTTC. It codes for CASSDRLWHEQYF.

The rearrangement uses TRBV19 and TRBJ2-5; possible D gene TRBD2, 6 bases. This CDR3 contains 14 residues. CDR1 is LNHDA and CDR2 is SQIVND in the germline V gene (reference sequence). Trimming removed 5 bases from V and 4 bases from J, with 14 bases in between. The CDR3 sequence: CASSASPSVETQYF. The CDR3 DNA reads TGTGCCAGTAGTGCCTCACCTAGCGTAGAGACCCAGTACTTC.

The chain couples TRBV6-1 to TRBJ1-5, with D hard to call. CDR3 length: 13 residues. The germline V gene encodes CDR1 MNHNS and CDR2 SASEGT. The V end was cut by 6 bases, the J end by 4 bases, with 10 bases between. The DNA of the CDR3 is TGTGCCAGCAGCATTGCACTAAATCAGCCCCAGCATTTT. This translates into CASSIALNQPQHF.

This sequence joins TRBV7-2 and TRBJ2-3; 15 nucleotides match TRBD2. This CDR3 contains 18 residues. Germline assignment: CDR1 SGHTA and CDR2 FQGNSA. V lost 0 bases and J lost 4; bases outside the gene matches: 5. Here the CDR3 reads CASSLATGTSGGPDTQYF. DNA of the CDR3: TGTGCCAGCAGCTTAGCTACCGGGACTAGCGGGGGGCCAGATACGCAGTATTTT.

This chain joins TRBV27 and TRBJ1-1; D remains ambiguous. Deletions cut 4 bases from V and 0 bases from J, with 6 bases between. The CDR3 covers 13 residues. Germline lookup yields CDR1 MNHEY and CDR2 SMNVEV (reference sequence). CDR3 coding DNA: TGTGCCAGCAGTTGGGCCATGAACACTGAAGCTTTCTTT. This codes for CASSWAMNTEAFF.

Written as DNA, the CDR3 is TGTGCCTGCCTTTCGGGGACAGGGGGAAACACCATATATTTT. Protein product: CACLSGTGGNTIYF. This sequence joins TRBV30 and TRBJ1-3; 9 nucleotides match TRBD1. Germline lookup yields CDR1 GTSNPN and CDR2 SVGIG (reference sequence). There are 14 residues in the CDR3. Germline trimming cut 6 bases from V and 4 bases from J; bases unmatched to any gene: 7. Variable domain in full (rest from reference TRBV30 and TRBJ1-3): SQTIHQWPATLVQPVGSPLSLECTVEGTSNPNLYWYRQAAGRGLQLLFYSVGIGQISSEVPQNLSASRPQDRQFILSSKKLLLSDSGFYLCACLSGTGGNTIYFGEGSWLTVV.

The V gene is TRBV14, the J gene TRBJ1-2, with D hard to call. The V and J ends lost 1 base and 0 bases respectively, with 9 bases between them. Per the germline V gene, CDR1 is SGHDN and CDR2 is FVKESK. The CDR3 contains 15 residues. The CDR3 spells CASSQGGRANYGYTF. The CDR3 DNA is TGTGCCAGCAGCCAAGGCGGTCGAGCTAACTATGGCTACACCTTC.

This chain joins TRBV11-2 and TRBJ2-7; D not resolved. Trimming stripped 1 base from V and 5 bases from J, with 15 bases between. The CDR3 contains 15 residues. Per germline, CDR1 SGHAT and CDR2 FQNNGV. DNA of the CDR3: TGTGCCAGCAGCTTAGGCGTCCCCCCGCTGGACGAGCAGTACTTC. Protein: CASSLGVPPLDEQYF.

This sequence joins TRBV2 and TRBJ1-2; 9 bases align to TRBD1. The CDR3 covers 14 residues. After removal of 9 bases from V and 7 bases from J, the junction contained 12 bases not matched to a gene. Germline-derived CDR1 and CDR2 are SNHLY and FYNNEI. CDR3 region: CARRKGQGGGGYTF. The CDR3 DNA reads TGTGCCAGAAGAAAGGGACAGGGAGGAGGTGGCTACACCTTC. The variable domain in full, with the rest retrieved from reference TRBV2 and TRBJ1-2, is EPEVTQTPSHQVTQMGQEVILRCVPISNHLYFYWYRQILGQKVEFLVSFYNNEISEKSEIFDDQFSVERPDGSNFTLKIRSTKLEDSAMYFCARRKGQGGGGYTFGSGTRLTVV.

V is TRBV9 and J is TRBJ2-5, with a possible D match to TRBD1 (5 bases). The CDR3 runs to 13 residues. Looked up from germline, CDR1 is SGDLS and CDR2 is YYNGEE. Deletions cut 3 bases from V and 4 bases from J, with 10 bases between. The CDR3 bases are TGTGCCAGCAGCGATGGGGCGTCAGAGACCCAGTACTTC. This encodes CASSDGASETQYF.

The chain employs TRBV11-2 and TRBJ1-1; D is perhaps TRBD1 (5 bases). This CDR3 has 14 residues. Trimming took 6 bases from V and 4 from J, leaving 15 bases between them. In germline, CDR1 is SGHAT, CDR2 FQNNGV. Here the CDR3 DNA reads TGTGCCAGCAGTTACGGGATGGGGGGCACTGAAGCTTTCTTT. Protein: CASSYGMGGTEAFF.